The clone carrying this T cell receptor (beta chain) was counted at least ten times. No antigen is known for it. The source of the sample is a study of identical twins. Study observations and caveats: There were fewer insertions in abundant cord blood beta clonotypes, but memory repertoires showed no such pattern.

Each CDR3 protein gets one entry after TCRdb re-called the 5' RACE reads with MiXCR. The sample has 640,000 or so distinct CDR3 sequences, roughly 6% seen once. Germline V CDR1 and CDR2: SGHVS, FQNEAQ. With 5 bases removed from V and 4 bases from J, the gap between germline ends came to 13 bases. This CDR3 is 14 amino acids long. What was sequenced was naive T cells sorted from blood. The sequence derives from a man aged 18-30 years in good health. The chain links TRBV7-8 to TRBJ2-3; D not certain. CDR3 sequence reads: CASSPDSWPDTQYF. The CDR3 bases are TGTGCCAGCAGCCCCGATTCTTGGCCAGATACGCAGTATTTT.